This TCR beta chain stems from a study of control samples from healthy donors and cancer patients. This table comes from immunoSEQ multiplex PCR, and its TCRdb copy is limited to in-frame clones, with some not included. The data hold about 120,000 clones, with about 89% observed a single time. V lost 4 bases to trimming and J lost 6 bases, with 4 bases between them. The length of the CDR3 is 11 residues. The germline gives CDR1 SGHDN, CDR2 FVKESK. The chain combines TRBV14 with TRBJ2-1; no definite D call. The sample taken for sequencing was blood. The receptor was derived from a woman between 18 and 29 years old in good health. The DNA for the CDR3 is TGTGCCAGCAGCCGAACCAATGAGCAGTTCTTC. Amino acid sequence: CASSRTNEQFF.